This T cell receptor beta chain was retrieved from a study of shared clonotypes between healthy human individuals. General study results and limits: Among donors, clonotype sharing was expected to be affected by sequencing depth.

This clone appeared once. What it recognizes is unknown. Samples underwent the assay at deep level. Data came from immunoSEQ multiplex PCR; TCRdb stores just in-frame clones and leaves some out. The table includes about 2 million clones, around 96% detected once. Naive-designated CD8 cells lacked CD45RO, were positively enriched for CCR7, and omitted terminally differentiated effector memory CD45RA+ cells. The study drew its donors from healthy HIV-negative adults without recent acute infections or vaccinations. Caucasian adults living in Nashville, Tennessee, provided all samples. The V end was cut by 3 bases, the J end by 0 bases, with 9 bases between. The CDR3 runs 15 residues. Per germline, CDR1 SGHNT and CDR2 YENEEA.

What was sequenced was naive CD8+ T cells sorted from blood. This chain joins TRBV11-3 and TRBJ1-3; D is possibly TRBD1 (6 bases). The clonotype comes from a man aged 18 to 29 in good health. CDR3 region: CASSFSGDSGNTIYF. Written as DNA, the CDR3 is TGTGCCAGCAGCTTTTCAGGGGACTCTGGAAACACCATATATTTT.